This T cell receptor (beta chain) was profiled in a study of blood T cell repertoires in COVID-19. Study as a whole: The analysed material was cDNA or gDNA that came from T cells, B-cell-depleted T cells, or PBMCs.

Germline V CDR1 and CDR2: SGHTA, FQGTGA. The V gene end was trimmed by 5 bases and the J gene end by 7 bases; junction bases not matched to a gene: 8. The CDR3 is 14 residues long. Assay: immunoSEQ multiplex PCR; the TCRdb copy retains only in-frame clones and omits some. The data hold about 140,000 clones, with 84% observed a single time. The specimen was PBMCs or T cells enriched from blood (not recorded which). This clonotype was sampled from a woman aged 45-60 years with acute COVID-19. The chain couples TRBV7-3 to TRBJ2-3, with 8 bases fitting TRBD2. The CDR3 nucleotides read TGTGCCAGCAGCCTTGGACTAGCCACGAATACGCAGTATTTT. Its translation is CASSLGLATNTQYF. Full variable domain (missing parts from reference TRBV7-3 and TRBJ2-3): GAGVSQTPSNKVTEKGKYVELRCDPISGHTALYWYRQSLGQGPEFLIYFQGTGAADDSGLPNDRFFAVRPEGSVSTLKIQRTERGDSAVYLCASSLGLATNTQYFGPGTRLTVL.